This entry lists 2 T cell receptor beta chains sequenced from one sample in a study of T cell changes during pregnancy in multiple sclerosis. The table came from immunoSEQ multiplex PCR; TCRdb's copy has only in-frame clones and leaves some out. The sample lists about 75,000 clones, 89% occurring once. Sample: peripheral blood, taken in the first trimester of pregnancy. These receptor sequences come from a female donor in good health, enrolled as a control in a pregnancy study.

The chain couples TRBV7-2 to TRBJ1-5, with TRBD1 identical over 7 bases. V shed 5 bases and J 4 bases; nucleotides not matched to a gene: 8. The CDR3 is 15 residues long. The germline CDR1 and CDR2 sequences are SGHTA and FQGNSA. The CDR3 bases are TGTGCCAGCAGCCCCAGGACAGGTTTGAATCAGCCCCAGCATTTT. Translation: CASSPRTGLNQPQHF.

This chain links TRBV14 with TRBJ2-7; 8 bases are shared with TRBD1. The length of the CDR3 is 11 residues. V lost 11 bases and J lost 3; bases outside the gene matches: 3. Germline V gene lookup returns CDR1 SGHDN and CDR2 FVKESK. The CDR3 loop is CACGQGYEQYF. In nucleotides, the CDR3 is TGTGCCTGCGGACAGGGCTACGAGCAGTACTTC.